The next 27 T cell receptor beta chains were all read from a single sample in a study of T cell responses to AZD1222 COVID-19 vaccine. Generated by immunoSEQ multiplex PCR, the TCRdb table keeps only in-frame clones and is missing some. The table records about 88,000 clones, approximately 89% of them present only once. Sequenced here: peripheral blood, sampled on day 0 of MenACWY control vaccination. The source is an adult in good health.

V usage is TRBV6-6 and J usage is TRBJ1-5; TRBD1 matches at 8 bases. Losses at the gene ends were 5 bases for V and 7 bases for J; bases not matched to a gene: 7. CDR1 and CDR2 (germline): MNHNY, SVGAGI (reference sequence). CDR3 size: 14 residues. CDR3 DNA sequence: TGTGCCAGCAGTCACCAGGGGGCGAGACAGCCCCAGCATTTT. Amino acids: CASSHQGARQPQHF.

A remark on this clone: Other nucleotide sequences in the sample specify the same CDR3. This chain connects TRBV5-1 to TRBJ2-1; 11 positions agree with TRBD2. The length of the CDR3 is 15 residues. Germline trimming cut 1 base from V and 3 bases from J; bases unmatched to any gene: 0. Per the germline V gene, CDR1 is SGHRS and CDR2 is YFSETQ. The CDR3 here is CASSLTSGSYNEQFF. DNA for the CDR3: TGCGCCAGCAGCTTGACTAGCGGGAGCTACAATGAGCAGTTCTTC.

CDR3 DNA sequence: TGTGCCACCGCCGACGGCGGAAACACCATATATTTT. Protein sequence: CATADGGNTIYF. This chain joins TRBV6-5 and TRBJ1-3; no clear D gene. V lost 10 bases and J 4 bases, leaving 11 bases between the germline ends. Germline V lookup: CDR1 MNHEY, CDR2 SVGAGI. There are 12 residues in the CDR3.

The chain is built from TRBV2 and TRBJ1-3, with 11 bases identical to TRBD1. Germline assignment: CDR1 SNHLY and CDR2 FYNNEI. CDR3 size: 18 residues. V shed 5 bases, J shed 0 bases, and the junction held 9 bases outside the gene matches. The CDR3 here is CASSPMDRGLNSGNTIYF. CDR3 DNA: TGTGCCAGCAGTCCGATGGACAGGGGGCTAAACTCTGGAAACACCATATATTTT.

The CDR3 here is CASSLTAQGLETQYF. CDR3 in DNA: TGTGCCAGCAGTTTAACCGCCCAGGGATTAGAGACCCAGTACTTC. The chain couples TRBV28 to TRBJ2-5; weak D call: TRBD1 (5 bases). CDR1 is MDHEN and CDR2 is SYDVKM in the germline V gene. The CDR3 contains 15 residues. V lost 2 bases and J lost 4, with 14 bases in between.

This rearrangement joins TRBV6-2 or TRBV6-3 to TRBJ2-3; TRBD2 agrees at 15 bases. This CDR3 has 16 amino acids. Trimming took 6 bases from V and 5 from J; bases not matched to a gene: 6. CDR1 is MNHEY, CDR2 SVGEGT, per germline. CDR3 coding DNA: TGTGCCAGCAGCCCCGGACTAGCGGGAGGGGAAGATACGCAGTATTTT. This sequence encodes CASSPGLAGGEDTQYF.

The V call is TRBV7-2, the J call TRBJ2-5, with D possibly being TRBD2 (6 bases). Germline assignment: CDR1 SGHTA and CDR2 FQGNSA. Trimming took 2 bases from V and 2 from J, leaving 9 bases between them. The CDR3 covers 14 residues. The CDR3: CASSLFGGQETQYF. The DNA for the CDR3 is TGTGCCAGCAGCTTATTTGGGGGGCAAGAGACCCAGTACTTC.

The genes are TRBV5-1 and TRBJ2-7; a possible D gene is TRBD1 (6 bases). In germline, CDR1 is SGHRS, CDR2 YFSETQ. Trimming left V 4 bases short and J 4 bases short, with 15 bases between. The CDR3 extends over 14 amino acids. CDR3 DNA: TGCGCCAGCAGCCCCCTTGGACAGATATACGAGCAGTACTTC. Amino acids: CASSPLGQIYEQYF.

The V and J genes are TRBV7-9 and TRBJ2-7; 9 bases line up with TRBD2. Germline V lookup: CDR1 SEHNR, CDR2 FQNEAQ (reference sequence). The length of the CDR3 is 15 residues. V lost 5 bases and J lost 4; bases outside the gene matches: 9. CDR3 region: CASSTRISGRYEQYF. The CDR3 region has the DNA TGTGCCAGCAGCACAAGAATCAGCGGGAGGTACGAGCAGTACTTC.

The V and J genes are TRBV21-1 and TRBJ1-2; no DNA check was done on the table's D call, TRBD1. TRBV21-1 counts as a pseudogene. The CDR3 is 13 amino acids. The CDR3 protein is CAPPPPRGDGYTF. CDR3 sequence (DNA): TGTGCACCTCCCCCCCCCAGGGGGGATGGCTACACCTTC.

V usage is TRBV5-1 and J usage is TRBJ2-7; tentatively, D is TRBD1 or TRBD2 (5 bases each). The germline V and J ends were trimmed by 2 bases and 5 bases, with 17 bases remaining between them. Germline assignment: CDR1 SGHRS and CDR2 YFSETQ. The CDR3 loop spans 15 amino acids. Here the CDR3 reads CASSLTPGPLDEQYF. The CDR3 DNA follows: TGCGCCAGCAGCTTAACACCGGGACCCCTCGACGAGCAGTACTTC.

This chain uses TRBV6-5 with TRBJ2-3; unclear D gene. The CDR3 spans 14 residues. The germline gives CDR1 MNHEY, CDR2 SVGAGI. The V and J ends lost 6 bases and 7 bases respectively, with 17 bases between them. This chain's CDR3 is CASRSGRAWNTQYF. CDR3 DNA sequence: TGTGCCAGCAGGAGTGGCAGAGCCTGGAATACGCAGTATTTT.

This clone was seen a handful of times. The J gene is TRBJ2-3, the V gene TRBV28; weak D call: TRBD1 (6 bases). The germline V and J ends were trimmed by 6 bases and 3 bases, with 10 bases remaining between them. Germline V gene data show CDR1 as MDHEN and CDR2 as SYDVKM. CDR3 length: 13 amino acids. The CDR3 DNA sequence: TGTGCCAGCAGACCCGGACAGACAGATACGCAGTATTTT. The encoded protein is CASRPGQTDTQYF.

V gene TRBV7-8 combines with J gene TRBJ2-1; 10 nucleotides agree with TRBD1. The V gene's germline CDR1 is SGHVS and CDR2 FQNEAQ. This CDR3 is built from 15 residues. J was trimmed by 5 bases and V by 6 bases; bases with no gene match: 7. CDR3 DNA: TGTGCCAGCAGTCTAGACAGGGGGCAGCACAATGAGCAGTTCTTC. It is translated as CASSLDRGQHNEQFF.

The V call is TRBV2, the J call TRBJ2-7; no clear D. From germline, CDR1 is SNHLY and CDR2 FYNNEI. The CDR3 sequence is 15 residues long. V was shortened by 2 bases and J by 2 bases, with 13 bases between the two germline ends. The CDR3 DNA follows: TGTGCCAGCAGTGAACGCCTCACAACGCCCTACGAGCAGTACTTC. Protein sequence: CASSERLTTPYEQYF.

J is TRBJ2-7 and V is TRBV11-2, with 9 bases lining up with TRBD2. Germline V gives CDR1 SGHAT, CDR2 FQNNGV. V was pared by 5 bases and J by 9 bases, with 11 bases of the junction left unmatched. The CDR3 runs to 14 residues. Here the CDR3 reads CASSTGLAGFVQYF. CDR3 coding DNA: TGTGCCAGCAGCACAGGTCTAGCGGGGTTCGTGCAGTACTTC. The full variable domain, rest sourced from reference TRBV11-2 and TRBJ2-7, is EAGVAQSPRYKIIEKRQSVAFWCNPISGHATLYWYQQILGQGPKLLIQFQNNGVVDDSQLPKDRFSAERLKGVDSTLKIQPAKLEDSAVYLCASSTGLAGFVQYFGPGTRLTVT.

The rearrangement links TRBV18 to TRBJ1-3; D remains unclear. V was cut by 1 base and J by 0 bases, with 13 bases left in between. The CDR3 covers 17 residues. Looked up from germline, CDR1 is KGHSH and CDR2 is LQKENI. The CDR3: CASSPLQAQSSGNTIYF. The CDR3 DNA reads TGTGCCAGCTCACCACTCCAGGCCCAGAGCTCTGGAAACACCATATATTTT.

This sequence joins TRBV11-2 and TRBJ1-3; tentatively, D is TRBD1 (5 bases). V lost 3 bases and J 0 bases, leaving 9 bases between the germline ends. CDR3 length: 15 amino acids. Germline V gives CDR1 SGHAT, CDR2 FQNNGV. The CDR3 sequence is CASSFEGFSGNTIYF. The CDR3 coding sequence is TGTGCCAGCAGCTTCGAGGGGTTCTCTGGAAACACCATATATTTT.

The chain couples TRBV7-2 to TRBJ2-1; tentatively, D is TRBD2 (7 bases). CDR1 and CDR2 (germline): SGHTA, FQGNSA. CDR3 length equals 15 residues. Trimming stripped 5 bases from V and 3 bases from J, with 14 bases between. CDR3 protein: CASSARGGGYNEQFF. The CDR3 DNA is TGTGCCAGCAGCGCAAGGGGGGGTGGCTACAATGAGCAGTTCTTC.

The J gene is TRBJ2-2, the V gene TRBV4-3; the match to TRBD1 covers 10 bases. V lost 1 base and J lost 5; bases outside the gene matches: 4. The CDR3 has 16 amino acids. CDR1 LGHNA and CDR2 YSLEER come from the germline V gene. This CDR3 is CASSQGPGQGTGELFF. CDR3 DNA: TGCGCCAGCAGCCAAGGTCCGGGACAGGGGACCGGGGAGCTGTTTTTT.

This chain links TRBV6-4 with TRBJ1-6; weak D call: TRBD1 (5 bases). The CDR3 extends over 12 amino acids. The V gene lost 6 bases and the J gene lost 7 bases, with 7 bases spanning the gap. Germline V CDR1 and CDR2: MRHNA, SNTAGT. CDR3 DNA: TGTGCCAGCAGCAGGGTCAATTCACCCCTCCACTTT. Amino acids: CASSRVNSPLHF.

The chain employs TRBV5-5 and TRBJ2-1; 7 bases match TRBD1. V lost 5 bases and J lost 7; bases outside the gene matches: 12. Per germline, CDR1 SGHKS and CDR2 YYEKEE (reference sequence). CDR3 size: 15 residues. The CDR3 spells CASRRDRERRNEQFF. CDR3 coding DNA: TGTGCCAGCAGGAGAGACAGGGAGCGGAGGAATGAGCAGTTCTTC.

V is TRBV19 and J is TRBJ1-2; 11 nucleotides line up with TRBD1. The J segment lost 2 bases and the V segment lost 5 bases, leaving 4 bases of the junction unmatched. CDR1 and CDR2 from the germline V gene are LNHDA and SQIVND (reference sequence). The CDR3 is 15 amino acids. As DNA, the CDR3 is TGTGCCAGTAGTCCTCGGACAGGGGGCAACTATGGCTACACCTTC. Protein sequence: CASSPRTGGNYGYTF. Filled out from reference TRBV19 and TRBJ1-2, the complete variable domain reads DGGITQSPKYLFRKEGQNVTLSCEQNLNHDAMYWYRQDPGQGLRLIYYSQIVNDFQKGDIAEGYSVSREKKESFPLTVTSAQKNPTAFYLCASSPRTGGNYGYTFGSGTRLTVV.

This clone has just one count. V usage is TRBV7-9 and J usage is TRBJ2-5; D ambiguous. V was trimmed by 1 base and J by 2 bases, leaving 17 bases between them. In germline, CDR1 is SEHNR, CDR2 FQNEAQ (reference sequence). The CDR3 sequence is 17 residues long. CDR3 DNA: TGTGCCAGCAGCTTAGGACTGCCCTCACGGTGGCAAGAGACCCAGTACTTC. Translating gives CASSLGLPSRWQETQYF. Combining the CDR3 with reference TRBV7-9 and TRBJ2-5 gives the whole variable domain DTGVSQNPRHKITKRGQNVTFRCDPISEHNRLYWYRQTLGQGPEFLTYFQNEAQLEKSRLLSDRFSAERPKGSFSTLEIQRTEQGDSAMYLCASSLGLPSRWQETQYFGPGTRLLVL.

This chain's CDR3 is CASSTLSGGQQFF. The CDR3 bases are TGTGCCAGCAGCACCCTCAGCGGGGGGCAGCAGTTCTTC. The chain combines TRBV7-2 with TRBJ2-1; TRBD2 matches 9 bases. Looked up from germline, CDR1 is SGHTA and CDR2 is FQGNSA. This CDR3 has 13 amino acids. With V trimmed by 5 bases and J by 11 bases, 7 bases remained unmatched.

This chain links TRBV28 with TRBJ1-6; D unresolved. V gave up 6 bases and J gave up 8 bases, with 8 bases separating them. The germline CDR1 and CDR2 sequences are MDHEN and SYDVKM. CDR3 length: 12 amino acids. Here the CDR3 reads CASRGLHSPLHF. Written as DNA, the CDR3 is TGTGCCAGCAGGGGCTTGCATTCACCCCTCCACTTT.

The J gene is TRBJ2-1, the V gene TRBV28, with TRBD2 identical over 7 bases. The junction had 7 bases not matched to a gene; V was cut back by 4 bases and J by 7 bases. Germline V CDR1 and CDR2: MDHEN, SYDVKM. The CDR3 sequence is 14 residues long. DNA for the CDR3: TGTGCCAGCAGTTGGGGAGGGAGTCTGAATGAGCAGTTCTTC. Amino acid sequence: CASSWGGSLNEQFF.